Listed here are 8 T cell receptor beta chains from one sample, sequenced in a study of T-cell memory formation after mild COVID-19. TCRdb independently ran MiXCR on the 5' RACE reads; one entry per CDR3 protein. The sample consists of more than 120,000 distinct CDR3 sequences, about 19% of them appearing once. Sequencing was carried out using PBMCs or a T cell subset sorted from them (not recorded which). These receptors originate from an adult woman who had mild COVID-19 (a few samples of this study predate the infection). Cell type and time point are not known.

This chain links TRBV19 with TRBJ1-5, with D uncertain. Germline V CDR1 and CDR2: LNHDA, SQIVND (reference sequence). V gave up 3 bases and J gave up 3 bases, with 12 bases separating them. This CDR3 has 15 amino acids. CDR3 in DNA: TGTGCCAGTAGTATGTTGGCAGGAAACAATCAGCCCCAGCATTTT. Its protein product is CASSMLAGNNQPQHF.

The chain couples TRBV3-1 to TRBJ2-5; TRBD2 matches at 8 bases. The junction had 21 bases not matched to a gene; V was cut back by 4 bases and J by 5 bases. The CDR3 spans 19 residues. Germline-derived CDR1 and CDR2 are LGHDT and YNNKEL (reference sequence). The CDR3 region has the DNA TGTGCCAGCAGCCTCCGGGTAGCGGGAACCCCTAGGATTGCGGAGACCCAGTACTTC. Translation gives CASSLRVAGTPRIAETQYF.

This clonotype was observed a few times. One end of the junction fails to match germline, which may point to a read error. The chain recombines TRBV5-1 with TRBJ2-1; TRBD2 matches 7 bases. This CDR3 has 15 residues. Looked up from germline, CDR1 is SGHRS and CDR2 is YFSETQ. DNA of the CDR3: TGCGCCAGCAGATTGGGCCTAGCGGAGATGAATGAGCAGTTCTTC. It yields the protein CASRLGLAEMNEQFF.

The chain has TRBV20-1 and TRBJ2-1, with TRBD2 identical over 8 bases. The CDR3 covers 14 residues. Per germline, CDR1 DFQATT and CDR2 SNEGSKA (reference sequence). With 4 bases clipped from V and 6 bases from J, the junction kept 8 bases outside the gene matches. CDR3 nucleotide sequence: TGCAGTGCTATGGGACTAGAAGCCCGCAATGAGCAGTTCTTC. Protein: CSAMGLEARNEQFF.

This clonotype has a handful of counts. This chain uses TRBV20-1 with TRBJ2-7, with 9 bases fitting TRBD1. CDR3 length: 14 residues. Per the germline V gene, CDR1 is DFQATT and CDR2 is SNEGSKA (reference sequence). With 3 bases clipped from V and 3 bases from J, the junction kept 6 bases outside the gene matches. The CDR3 here is CSASVGTGIYEQYF. The CDR3 DNA sequence: TGCAGTGCTAGCGTGGGGACAGGGATCTACGAGCAGTACTTC.

This clonotype was detected only a few times. V and J are TRBV7-9 and TRBJ2-1, with 9 bases that match TRBD2. Germline V lookup: CDR1 SEHNR, CDR2 FQNEAQ (reference sequence). The V gene end was trimmed by 4 bases and the J gene end by 7 bases; junction bases not matched to a gene: 14. This CDR3 comprises 17 residues. The CDR3 here is CASSSKSLGLAGNEQFF. For the CDR3, the DNA is TGTGCCAGCAGCTCAAAGTCCCTAGGGCTAGCGGGGAATGAGCAGTTCTTC.

The chain combines TRBV19 with TRBJ1-2, with a tentative D call TRBD1 (6 bases). The CDR3 runs to 13 residues. CDR1 is LNHDA, CDR2 SQIVND, per germline (reference sequence). V lost 3 bases, J lost 6 bases, and 11 bases lay in between. The CDR3 spells CASSMPGEHGYTF. For the CDR3, the DNA is TGTGCCAGTAGTATGCCAGGGGAGCATGGCTACACCTTC.

In this sample, this clonotype turned up a few times. This chain joins TRBV5-1 and TRBJ2-7; 8 nucleotides line up with TRBD1. CDR3 length: 15 amino acids. Germline trimming cut 4 bases from V and 3 bases from J; bases unmatched to any gene: 9. Germline CDR1 is SGHRS and CDR2 is YFSETQ. The CDR3 coding sequence is TGCGCCAGCAGCCCCTCTACAGGGGGGTTCTACGAGCAGTACTTC. It encodes CASSPSTGGFYEQYF.